This T cell receptor beta chain is from a study of blood T cell repertoires in COVID-19. Overall study context: T cells, B-cell-depleted T cells, or PBMCs supplied cDNA or gDNA.

The V gene's germline CDR1 is MGHRA and CDR2 YSYEKL. The trim removed 0 bases at V and 0 bases at J, leaving 5 bases unmatched. The CDR3 is made up of 18 amino acids. This clone has just a few counts. Sequencing used immunoSEQ multiplex PCR; TCRdb keeps in-frame clones, though not all of them. The repertoire includes some 200,000 clones, roughly nine tenths of them detected once, and 2.5% to 3.5% sits in the top ten. V gene TRBV4-1 combines with J gene TRBJ2-2; TRBD2 matches 9 bases. Sequencing was performed on PBMCs or T cells enriched from blood (not recorded which). This TCR came from a woman aged 45-65 years in a cohort exposed to, infected with or recovered from COVID-19 (not recorded which). CDR3 bases: TGCGCCAGCAGCCAAGATACGGCGGGGGGGCCGAACACCGGGGAGCTGTTTTTT. This encodes CASSQDTAGGPNTGELFF.